The 12 T cell receptor beta chains presented below share a single source sample, sequenced in a study of T cell repertoires in cytomegalovirus infection. TCRdb independently ran MiXCR on the reads; one entry per CDR3 protein. Here the sample spans about 890,000 distinct CDR3 sequences, approximately 31% being singletons. The antigens for these receptors are not known. Here the sequenced sample was cultured CD8+ T cells from PBMCs, taken from culture after CMV antigen stimulation. All receptors derive from a human donor in good health (CMV status not recorded). Some clones in this sample may be carry-over from other donors' samples.

There are a few counts of this clonotype. This sequence joins TRBV2 and TRBJ2-5; D is undetermined. In germline, CDR1 is SNHLY, CDR2 FYNNEI. The CDR3 spans 12 residues. V lost 2 bases and J 3 bases, leaving 4 bases between the germline ends. This CDR3 reads CASSEQEETQYF. The CDR3 DNA reads TGTGCCAGCAGTGAACAGGAAGAGACCCAGTACTTC.

The chain uses TRBV6-2 or TRBV6-3 and TRBJ2-1, with D tentatively TRBD1 (5 bases). V was pared by 5 bases and J by 8 bases, with 7 bases between. Germline assignment: CDR1 MNHEY and CDR2 SVGEGT. The CDR3 is 11 amino acids. CDR3 amino acids: CASSAGHEQFF. In DNA, the CDR3 is TGTGCCAGCAGTGCAGGGCATGAGCAGTTCTTC.

The chain links TRBV19 to TRBJ2-1; D is uncertain. V gave up 3 bases and J gave up 8 bases, with 11 bases separating them. Germline lookup yields CDR1 LNHDA and CDR2 SQIVND (reference sequence). CDR3 length: 13 residues. CDR3 protein: CASSIGVGDEQFF. The CDR3 coding sequence is TGTGCCAGTAGTATTGGAGTCGGCGATGAGCAGTTCTTC.

This clonotype was recorded a few times. The chain employs TRBV18 and TRBJ1-1; D gene uncertain. Per the germline V gene, CDR1 is KGHSH and CDR2 is LQKENI. CDR3 length equals 16 residues. The V end lost 2 bases, the J end lost 3 bases, and 16 bases lay between the germline ends. CDR3 nucleotide sequence: TGTGCCAGCTCACCAGGAAACTCAGGTTGGTACACTGAAGCTTTCTTT. It encodes CASSPGNSGWYTEAFF.

This clonotype has a single count. Since a much larger clone is just one base distant, this may be a read error. The genes are TRBV7-4 and TRBJ2-7, with D possibly TRBD1 on 6 matching bases. CDR3 length: 14 residues. Germline CDR1 reads SGHVT; CDR2 reads SQSDAQ. V shed 5 bases and J shed 2 bases, with 13 bases lying between them. Here the CDR3 DNA reads TGTGCCAGCAGCACCGGACAGTCGACCTACGAGCAGTACGTC. Its translation: CASSTGQSTYEQYV.

Many counts were recorded for this clonotype. The V gene is TRBV14, the J gene TRBJ1-1, with D possibly TRBD1 on 5 matching bases. This CDR3 spans 14 amino acids. Germline V lookup: CDR1 SGHDN, CDR2 FVKESK. Trimming shortened V by 1 base and J by 3 bases, and 9 bases separated the two germline ends. CDR3 nucleotide sequence: TGTGCCAGCAGCCAAGCAGGGCGTTACACTGAAGCTTTCTTT. It encodes CASSQAGRYTEAFF.

Many counts were recorded for this clonotype. J is TRBJ1-5 and V is TRBV7-9, with 7 bases lining up with TRBD1. V lost 5 bases, J lost 3 bases, and 4 bases stayed unmatched. This CDR3 is built from 14 residues. Per germline, CDR1 SEHNR and CDR2 FQNEAQ (reference sequence). CDR3 sequence reads: CASSRTGNNQPQHF. The CDR3 DNA reads as TGTGCCAGCAGCCGGACAGGAAACAATCAGCCCCAGCATTTT.

Only a few counts were recorded for this clonotype. The J gene is TRBJ2-2, the V gene TRBV7-9; possibly TRBD2 for D (6 bases). This CDR3 region has 13 residues. Trimming took off 11 bases at V and 4 bases at J, with 14 bases between the two ends. From germline, CDR1 is SEHNR and CDR2 FQNEAQ (reference sequence). This CDR3 is CAGPGLITGELFF. The CDR3, as DNA: TGTGCCGGACCGGGACTGATCACCGGGGAGCTGTTTTTT.

This clonotype was detected many times. This sequence joins TRBV7-2 and TRBJ1-3; D remains ambiguous. Germline V gene lookup returns CDR1 SGHTA and CDR2 FQGNSA. V was clipped by 7 bases and J by 3 bases, with 13 bases between them. This CDR3 spans 14 amino acids. The CDR3 DNA is TGTGCCAGCACCTGGCGGGAGGGTGGAAACACCATATATTTT. It encodes CASTWREGGNTIYF.

The chain has TRBV29-1 and TRBJ1-3, with TRBD1 identical over 9 bases. The junction had 3 bases not matched to a gene; V was cut back by 5 bases and J by 4 bases. This CDR3 region has 13 residues. CDR1 and CDR2 (germline): SQVTM, ANQGSEA. CDR3 loop: CSVTGGFGNTIYF. Here the CDR3 DNA reads TGCAGCGTTACAGGGGGCTTCGGAAACACCATATATTTT.

This clonotype showed up many times. This rearrangement joins TRBV12-3 or TRBV12-4 to TRBJ2-1; 10 positions match TRBD2. The CDR3 runs to 16 residues. Trimming at V came to 7 bases and at J to 4 bases, leaving 10 bases not matched to a gene. CDR3 amino acids: CASTPPGLAAYNEQFF. The DNA of the CDR3 is TGTGCCAGCACCCCTCCCGGACTAGCGGCTTACAATGAGCAGTTCTTC.

The chain uses TRBV12-3 or TRBV12-4 and TRBJ1-2; D is possibly TRBD1 (6 bases). Trimming took off 4 bases at V and 2 bases at J, with 20 bases between the two ends. The CDR3 loop spans 17 amino acids. The CDR3 loop reads CASSSQTGADLNYGYTF. The CDR3 nucleotides read TGTGCCAGCAGTTCTCAGACAGGAGCTGATTTAAACTATGGCTACACCTTC.